This T cell receptor beta chain was identified during a study of blood T cell repertoires in COVID-19. The germline V gene encodes CDR1 MGHRA and CDR2 YSYEKL. This CDR3 is built from 14 residues. V lost 0 bases and J 9 bases, leaving 12 bases between the germline ends. Generated by immunoSEQ multiplex PCR, the TCRdb table keeps only in-frame clones and is missing some. The sample lists about 340,000 clones; 80% to 90% were seen once. The sequence derives from a woman aged 40 to 50 with acute COVID-19. This sequence joins TRBV4-1 and TRBJ2-1; no firm D call. Sequencing used PBMCs or T cells enriched from blood (not recorded which). Written as DNA, the CDR3 is TGCGCCAGCAGCCAAGAATTTTCTTTCGGTGAGCAGTTCTTC. Its translation is CASSQEFSFGEQFF.